A selection of T cell receptor beta chains follows, all from one sample in a study of T cells in Graves' hyperthyroidism and ophthalmopathy. TCRdb independently ran MiXCR on the multiplex PCR reads; one entry per CDR3 protein. The sample contains approximately 300,000 distinct CDR3 sequences, roughly 19% of which appear only once. Material for sequencing was blood. The receptors come from a man aged 50-59 years with Graves' ophthalmopathy. CDR3s include the opening cysteine and the closing phenylalanine or tryptophan. Fields, in order: J gene, V gene, D gene, clone size, CDR3 DNA, CDR3 protein. The D gene is left open where the match is weak. Clone size is not always given. Where it is, it says once, few, many or a class for expanded clones.

j_call: TRBJ2-5
v_call: TRBV5-1
d_call: NA
clone_size: NA
cdr3_nt: TGCGCCAGCAGCTTAAACACACCGTACCAAGAGACCCAGTACTTC
cdr3_aa: CASSLNTPYQETQYF

j_call: TRBJ2-7
v_call: TRBV27
d_call: TRBD2
clone_size: NA
cdr3_nt: TGTGCCAGCAGTTTATCGACTAGCGGGAGTAACGAGCAGTACTTC
cdr3_aa: CASSLSTSGSNEQYF

j_call: TRBJ2-7
v_call: TRBV20-1
d_call: NA
clone_size: many
cdr3_nt: TGCAGTGCTAGCGGGGGTTACGAGCAGTACTTC
cdr3_aa: CSASGGYEQYF

j_call: TRBJ2-3
v_call: TRBV24-1
d_call: TRBD1
clone_size: many
cdr3_nt: TGTGCCACCAGTGATGGGACAGGGGCCTCCACAGATACGCAGTATTTT
cdr3_aa: CATSDGTGASTDTQYF

j_call: TRBJ2-7
v_call: TRBV4-1
d_call: NA
clone_size: many
cdr3_nt: TGCGCCAGCAGCCCACTTGGGGGACGGATGGGTGCCTACGAGCAGTACTTC
cdr3_aa: CASSPLGGRMGAYEQYF

j_call: TRBJ2-7
v_call: TRBV3-1
d_call: TRBD2
clone_size: NA
cdr3_nt: TGTGCCAGCTCCTCCCGCGGGGGGTCCTACGAGCAGTACTTC
cdr3_aa: CASSSRGGSYEQYF

j_call: TRBJ2-5
v_call: TRBV7-2
d_call: NA
clone_size: many
cdr3_nt: TGTGCCAGCAGCCCGACAGGACTCCAAGAGACCCAGTACTTC
cdr3_aa: CASSPTGLQETQYF

j_call: TRBJ2-7
v_call: TRBV28
d_call: TRBD1
clone_size: many
cdr3_nt: TGTGCCAGCAGATCGACAGGGGGCACCTGGGGGAACGAGCAGTACTTC
cdr3_aa: CASRSTGGTWGNEQYF

j_call: TRBJ1-4
v_call: TRBV6-2/TRBV6-3
d_call: NA
clone_size: NA
cdr3_nt: TGTGCCAGCAGTGACTCGCGGGGTTGGGAAAAACTGTTTTTT
cdr3_aa: CASSDSRGWEKLFF

j_call: TRBJ1-2
v_call: TRBV29-1
d_call: NA
clone_size: NA
cdr3_nt: TGCAGCGTTGAAGTATGGGAAGGCTACACCTTC
cdr3_aa: CSVEVWEGYTF

j_call: TRBJ2-7
v_call: TRBV20-1
d_call: TRBD1
clone_size: many
cdr3_nt: TGCAGTGCCCCCCCCCCAGGGGGCTGGGAGCAGTACTTC
cdr3_aa: CSAPPPGGWEQYF

j_call: TRBJ2-7
v_call: TRBV27
d_call: NA
clone_size: few
cdr3_nt: TGTGCCAGCAGCCGAGACTTGGCCTACGAGCAGTACTTC
cdr3_aa: CASSRDLAYEQYF

j_call: TRBJ2-7
v_call: TRBV18
d_call: TRBD1
clone_size: many
cdr3_nt: TGTGCCAGCTCACCGGGACAGGGGGATCTCTACGAGCAGTACTTC
cdr3_aa: CASSPGQGDLYEQYF

j_call: TRBJ2-3
v_call: TRBV7-2
d_call: NA
clone_size: many
cdr3_nt: TGTGCCAGCAGCCCTCAATCTAGCACAGATACGCAGTATTTT
cdr3_aa: CASSPQSSTDTQYF

j_call: TRBJ2-5
v_call: TRBV10-3
d_call: TRBD1
clone_size: few
cdr3_nt: TGTGCCATCAGTGAGGACAGGGGGCGGGAGACCCAGTACTTC
cdr3_aa: CAISEDRGRETQYF

j_call: TRBJ1-1
v_call: TRBV2
d_call: NA
clone_size: NA
cdr3_nt: TGTGCCAGCAGGGCCGGGGCAATGAACACTGAAGCTTTCTTT
cdr3_aa: CASRAGAMNTEAFF

j_call: TRBJ2-2
v_call: TRBV6-1
d_call: TRBD2
clone_size: many
cdr3_nt: TGTGCCAGCAGTCTGGGACTAGCGGGAGGCACCGGGGAGCTGTTTTTT
cdr3_aa: CASSLGLAGGTGELFF

j_call: TRBJ1-1
v_call: TRBV4-2
d_call: NA
clone_size: many
cdr3_nt: TGTGCCAGCAGCCAAGGTCGGTGGGAAGAAGCTTTCTTT
cdr3_aa: CASSQGRWEEAFF

j_call: TRBJ2-1
v_call: TRBV6-2/TRBV6-3
d_call: NA
clone_size: many
cdr3_nt: TGTGCCAGCCCTTACTACAATGAGCAGTTCTTC
cdr3_aa: CASPYYNEQFF

j_call: TRBJ2-7
v_call: TRBV10-3
d_call: TRBD1
clone_size: NA
cdr3_nt: TGTGCCACCTCACAGGGGGCCTACGAGCAGTACTTC
cdr3_aa: CATSQGAYEQYF

j_call: TRBJ2-1
v_call: TRBV24-1
d_call: TRBD2
clone_size: many
cdr3_nt: TGTGCCACCAGTGATCCCAGCGGGAGCGCCCTCAATGAGCAGTTCTTC
cdr3_aa: CATSDPSGSALNEQFF

j_call: TRBJ2-1
v_call: TRBV28
d_call: TRBD2
clone_size: NA
cdr3_nt: TGTGCCAGCAGTTTACCTAGCGGGAGCAATGAGCAGTTCTTC
cdr3_aa: CASSLPSGSNEQFF

j_call: TRBJ2-1
v_call: TRBV13
d_call: TRBD2
clone_size: NA
cdr3_nt: TGTGCCAGCAGCCCTCGACAGGGCGGGAGGGCTTTTCATGAGCAGTTCTTC
cdr3_aa: CASSPRQGGRAFHEQFF

j_call: TRBJ1-2
v_call: TRBV4-2
d_call: NA
clone_size: NA
cdr3_nt: TGTGCCAGCAGCCAAGCGTATGGGGACAACTATGGCTACACCTTC
cdr3_aa: CASSQAYGDNYGYTF

j_call: TRBJ2-1
v_call: TRBV3-1
d_call: TRBD2
clone_size: many
cdr3_nt: TGTGCCAGCAGCCAAGTCCTAGCGGGAGTAGGGGAGCAGTTCTTC
cdr3_aa: CASSQVLAGVGEQFF

j_call: TRBJ2-3
v_call: TRBV7-9
d_call: TRBD2
clone_size: NA
cdr3_nt: TGTGCCAGCAGCTCAAACCTAGCGGGAGGCGCAGATACGCAGTATTTT
cdr3_aa: CASSSNLAGGADTQYF

j_call: TRBJ2-1
v_call: TRBV2
d_call: TRBD1
clone_size: NA
cdr3_nt: TGTGCTAAAGTACAGGGGGCCTCCTCCTACAATGAGCAGTTCTTC
cdr3_aa: CAKVQGASSYNEQFF

j_call: TRBJ2-7
v_call: TRBV28
d_call: NA
clone_size: many
cdr3_nt: TGTGCCAGCAGTTTTAAGGGTAGGGATCCCTTCCACGAGCAGTACTTC
cdr3_aa: CASSFKGRDPFHEQYF

j_call: TRBJ1-2
v_call: TRBV28
d_call: NA
clone_size: many
cdr3_nt: TGTGCCAGCAGTTTAGGGGGATCCGGCTACACCTTC
cdr3_aa: CASSLGGSGYTF

j_call: TRBJ2-5
v_call: TRBV9
d_call: NA
clone_size: NA
cdr3_nt: TGTGCCAGCAGCGTAGACCGGAGTTCAGCAGAGACCCAGTACTTC
cdr3_aa: CASSVDRSSAETQYF

j_call: TRBJ2-2
v_call: TRBV20-1
d_call: TRBD2
clone_size: few
cdr3_nt: TGCAGTGCCCCCCCGGCGGGGGATGGCCGGGAGCTGTTTTTT
cdr3_aa: CSAPPAGDGRELFF

j_call: TRBJ1-1
v_call: TRBV18
d_call: NA
clone_size: NA
cdr3_nt: TGTGCCGGCTCACCTTGGGGGCGATCGAACACTGAAGCTTTCTTT
cdr3_aa: CAGSPWGRSNTEAFF

j_call: TRBJ2-1
v_call: TRBV24-1
d_call: TRBD1
clone_size: NA
cdr3_nt: TGTGCCACCAGTGATCCAGGAAGGGACAGGGGTAATGAGCAGTTCTTC
cdr3_aa: CATSDPGRDRGNEQFF

j_call: TRBJ2-3
v_call: TRBV6-5
d_call: TRBD2
clone_size: few
cdr3_nt: TGTGCCAGCAGTTACTCGGGGACTAGGTCAGATACGCAGTATTTT
cdr3_aa: CASSYSGTRSDTQYF

j_call: TRBJ1-1
v_call: TRBV11-3
d_call: NA
clone_size: many
cdr3_nt: TGTGCCAGCAGCGCAACGAACACTGAAGCTTTCTTT
cdr3_aa: CASSATNTEAFF

j_call: TRBJ1-2
v_call: TRBV29-1
d_call: NA
clone_size: NA
cdr3_nt: TGCAGCGACTCGGGATCGCATGAGGGTGGCTACACCTTC
cdr3_aa: CSDSGSHEGGYTF

j_call: TRBJ2-3
v_call: TRBV20-1
d_call: TRBD2
clone_size: few
cdr3_nt: TGCAGTGCTAGAGATCCGGGTAGCGGGAGAGGGGCAGATACGCAGTATTTT
cdr3_aa: CSARDPGSGRGADTQYF

j_call: TRBJ2-3
v_call: TRBV10-3
d_call: TRBD1
clone_size: few
cdr3_nt: TGTGCCATAGGACAGGAAAGCACAGATACGCAGTATTTT
cdr3_aa: CAIGQESTDTQYF

j_call: TRBJ1-2
v_call: TRBV18
d_call: NA
clone_size: many
cdr3_nt: TGTGCCAGCTGGAACACAGCGTCCTATGGCTACACCTTC
cdr3_aa: CASWNTASYGYTF

j_call: TRBJ1-1
v_call: TRBV6-4
d_call: NA
clone_size: few
cdr3_nt: TGTGCCAGCAGTGAACAGGCGTGGACTGAAGCTTTCTTT
cdr3_aa: CASSEQAWTEAFF

j_call: TRBJ2-3
v_call: TRBV13
d_call: NA
clone_size: NA
cdr3_nt: TGTGCCAGCAAGGACACCTTCACAGATACGCAGTATTTT
cdr3_aa: CASKDTFTDTQYF

j_call: TRBJ2-1
v_call: TRBV6-2/TRBV6-3
d_call: TRBD1
clone_size: NA
cdr3_nt: TGTGCCAGCAGTTACTGGGACAGGAGCTCCTACAATGAGCAGTTCTTC
cdr3_aa: CASSYWDRSSYNEQFF

j_call: TRBJ2-2
v_call: TRBV5-1
d_call: TRBD1
clone_size: NA
cdr3_nt: TGCGCCAGCAGCTTACCCGGGACAGCAGGCACCGGGGAGCTGTTTTTT
cdr3_aa: CASSLPGTAGTGELFF

j_call: TRBJ2-5
v_call: TRBV10-3
d_call: NA
clone_size: few
cdr3_nt: TGTGCCATCAGTATGACGGGGGGCAGGGAGACCCAGTACTTC
cdr3_aa: CAISMTGGRETQYF

j_call: TRBJ2-1
v_call: TRBV6-2/TRBV6-3
d_call: NA
clone_size: many
cdr3_nt: TGTGCCAGCAGTGGAGGGTCGTTAGCCCCCCTGTACAATGAGCAGTTCTTC
cdr3_aa: CASSGGSLAPLYNEQFF

j_call: TRBJ2-1
v_call: TRBV5-1
d_call: TRBD1
clone_size: few
cdr3_nt: TGCGCCAGCAGCGTGGGACAGGGCTACAATGAGCAGTTCTTC
cdr3_aa: CASSVGQGYNEQFF

j_call: TRBJ1-6
v_call: TRBV27
d_call: NA
clone_size: NA
cdr3_nt: TGTGCCGGCAGTTTATTTCAGGGCTCACCCCTCCACTTT
cdr3_aa: CAGSLFQGSPLHF

j_call: TRBJ2-1
v_call: TRBV20-1
d_call: NA
clone_size: many
cdr3_nt: TGCAGTGCTAGAGATTGGGACAACTACAATGAGCAGTTCTTC
cdr3_aa: CSARDWDNYNEQFF

j_call: TRBJ1-5
v_call: TRBV28
d_call: TRBD1
clone_size: many
cdr3_nt: TGTGCCAGCAGTCCAGGGGGCCTCGGCAATCAGCCCCAGCATTTT
cdr3_aa: CASSPGGLGNQPQHF

j_call: TRBJ1-2
v_call: TRBV5-5
d_call: NA
clone_size: NA
cdr3_nt: TGTGCCAGCAGCCTTGACAGCTGTGGCTACACCTTC
cdr3_aa: CASSLDSCGYTF

j_call: TRBJ1-1
v_call: TRBV20-1
d_call: NA
clone_size: NA
cdr3_nt: TGCAGTGCTAGACCCTCTGGGCGTGAAGCTTTCTTT
cdr3_aa: CSARPSGREAFF

j_call: TRBJ2-7
v_call: TRBV9
d_call: NA
clone_size: NA
cdr3_nt: TGTGCCAGCAGCCAAGCCGGGAGTTGGGAGCAGTACTTC
cdr3_aa: CASSQAGSWEQYF

j_call: TRBJ2-3
v_call: TRBV5-1
d_call: NA
clone_size: few
cdr3_nt: TGCGCCAGCAGCTCCAGTGCTAGCACAGATACGCAGTATTTT
cdr3_aa: CASSSSASTDTQYF

j_call: TRBJ2-3
v_call: TRBV2
d_call: TRBD2
clone_size: many
cdr3_nt: TGTGCCAGCAGACTAGCGGTCGATACGCAGTATTTT
cdr3_aa: CASRLAVDTQYF

j_call: TRBJ1-1
v_call: TRBV11-2
d_call: TRBD1
clone_size: NA
cdr3_nt: TGTGCCAGCAGCATAACAGGGGGCAGGGGGACTGAAGCTTCCTTT
cdr3_aa: CASSITGGRGTEASF

j_call: TRBJ2-1
v_call: TRBV6-1
d_call: NA
clone_size: many
cdr3_nt: TGTGCCAGCAGTGAAGAATCCCAGTCCTACAATGAGCAGTTCTTC
cdr3_aa: CASSEESQSYNEQFF

j_call: TRBJ1-2
v_call: TRBV7-8
d_call: NA
clone_size: NA
cdr3_nt: TGTGCCAGCAGCCAACGACAGTCAGCTAACTATGGCTACACCTTC
cdr3_aa: CASSQRQSANYGYTF

j_call: TRBJ1-2
v_call: TRBV12-3/TRBV12-4
d_call: NA
clone_size: NA
cdr3_nt: TGTGCCAGCAGCACCGGGAAGGGATATGGCTACACCTTC
cdr3_aa: CASSTGKGYGYTF

j_call: TRBJ2-3
v_call: TRBV30
d_call: NA
clone_size: many
cdr3_nt: TGTGCCTGGAGTACAGGAGGTGCAGATACGCAGTATTTT
cdr3_aa: CAWSTGGADTQYF

j_call: TRBJ2-1
v_call: TRBV12-3/TRBV12-4
d_call: TRBD2
clone_size: once
cdr3_nt: TGTGCCAGCAGTTTAACTGGGACTAGCGGGAGGGCCAAGTTCTTC
cdr3_aa: CASSLTGTSGRAKFF